These T cell receptor beta chains were read from a single sample in a study of control samples from healthy donors and cancer patients. Measured with immunoSEQ multiplex PCR; TCRdb has only the in-frame clones, and not every one. The sample includes 95,000 to 100,000 clones, 85% to 90% of them seen just once. Sequenced material: blood. The receptors here all came from a man aged 25 to 40 in good health. The CDR3 runs from the conserved cysteine through the conserved F or W. The D gene is left open where the match is weak. Expanded clones are given a class, and other clones once, few, many or no size at all.

v_gene	d_gene	len	abundance	j_gene	CDR3nt	CDR3aa
TRBV28	TRBD1	14	.	TRBJ1-1	TGTGCCAGCAGTTTACCGACAGGGAAAACTGAAGCTTTCTTT	CASSLPTGKTEAFF
TRBV5-5	.	14	.	TRBJ1-5	TGTGCCAGCAGCTTGGCAGGAAACAATCAGCCCCAGCATTTT	CASSLAGNNQPQHF
TRBV19	.	14	.	TRBJ1-5	TGTGCCAGTAGTATGACTAGCTCGATTCCGCCCCAGCATTTT	CASSMTSSIPPQHF
TRBV6-2/TRBV6-3	.	16	once	TRBJ1-1	TGTGCCAGCAGTTACCTATGGCGTGGGAAGAACACTGAAGCTTTCTTT	CASSYLWRGKNTEAFF
TRBV3-1/TRBV3-2	TRBD2	16	.	TRBJ2-2	TGTGCCAGCAGCCATACCCTACTAGCGGGGGGCGGGGAGCTGTTTTTT	CASSHTLLAGGGELFF
TRBV6-2/TRBV6-3	.	13	.	TRBJ2-1	TGTGCCAGCAGTTACCGGGACTACAATGAGCAGTTCTTC	CASSYRDYNEQFF
TRBV23-1	.	14	.	TRBJ1-5	TGCGCCCCCCCAAGTGAGCGGCACAATCAGCCCCAGCATTTT	CAPPSERHNQPQHF
TRBV3-1/TRBV3-2	.	15	.	TRBJ1-2	TGTGCCAGCAGCCAAGATAGGAGGGAAGGGAATGGCTACACCTTC	CASSQDRREGNGYTF
TRBV27	.	15	.	TRBJ1-1	TGTGCCAGCAGTTTTTCCGGGGGCGGCTACACTGAAGCTTTCTTT	CASSFSGGGYTEAFF
TRBV7-2	.	13	.	TRBJ2-3	TGTGCCAGTTCTAGCCATTCGGTGGATACGCAGTATTTT	CASSSHSVDTQYF
TRBV7-2	TRBD1	16	.	TRBJ1-2	TGTGCCAGCAGCTCAAAAGGGGGCGCAGGGGGCTATGGCTACACCTTC	CASSSKGGAGGYGYTF
TRBV11-2	.	14	.	TRBJ1-2	TGTGCCAGCAGCAAAAGAAGGGGGTACTATGGCTACACCTTC	CASSKRRGYYGYTF
TRBV5-6	.	16	.	TRBJ2-4	TGTGCCAGCAGCTCCCGGACAGCGCTAGCCAAAAACATTCAGTACTTC	CASSSRTALAKNIQYF
TRBV2	.	14	.	TRBJ1-1	TGTGCCAGCAGTGTACGGGGGCAAGGCACTGAAGCTTTCTTT	CASSVRGQGTEAFF
TRBV27	.	15	.	TRBJ2-2	TGTGCCAGCAGTTTATCGTCCCTGCCCACCGGGGAGCTGTTTTTT	CASSLSSLPTGELFF
TRBV19	.	14	.	TRBJ2-1	TGTGCCAGTAGTATTTACATGGGAAACAATGAGCAGTTCTTC	CASSIYMGNNEQFF
TRBV20-1	.	11	.	TRBJ2-7	TGCAGTGCTCCGCGCGCCGGGGAGCAGTACTTC	CSAPRAGEQYF
TRBV9	TRBD1	16	few	TRBJ1-2	TGTGCCAGCAGCGCCCGGAGGGGACAGGGGGCGCTTGGCTACACCTTC	CASSARRGQGALGYTF
TRBV6-6	.	12	once	TRBJ2-5	TGTGCCAGCAGTTACCTAACTGAGACCCAGTACTTC	CASSYLTETQYF
TRBV19	.	13	.	TRBJ2-3	TGTGCCAGTAGTATACGTGGCACAGATACGCAGTATTTT	CASSIRGTDTQYF
TRBV7-8	.	15	.	TRBJ1-2	TGTGCCAGCAGCGGGCTCGGGCAGGGCGGGAGCGGCTACACCTTC	CASSGLGQGGSGYTF
TRBV7-2	.	12	.	TRBJ2-1	TGTGCCAGCGAAGCCCGAGGAGCGTGGCAGTTCTTC	CASEARGAWQFF
TRBV7-9	TRBD2	15	once	TRBJ2-7	TGTGCCAGCAGCCGAGGGGAGGGACCCACCTACGAGCAGTACTTC	CASSRGEGPTYEQYF
TRBV2	.	16	.	TRBJ1-6	TGTGCCAGCAGGAAAGGTCTAAGCTCCTATAATTCACCCCTCCACTTT	CASRKGLSSYNSPLHF
TRBV27	.	15	.	TRBJ1-3	TGTGCCAGCAGTTCGACTCCCCGCTCTGGAAACACCATATATTTT	CASSSTPRSGNTIYF
TRBV5-1	TRBD1	13	.	TRBJ2-7	TGCGCCAGCAGCCGACAGGGGGGCTACGAGCAGTACTTC	CASSRQGGYEQYF
TRBV3-1/TRBV3-2	.	13	.	TRBJ2-7	TGTGCCAGCAGCCAAAGGGTGAGGAACGAGCAGTACTTC	CASSQRVRNEQYF
TRBV5-1	TRBD1	16	.	TRBJ2-5	TGCGCCAGCAGCTTGGGCCCACAGGGGGCAGGAGAGACCCAGTACTTC	CASSLGPQGAGETQYF
TRBV25-1	TRBD1	16	.	TRBJ1-6	TGTGCCAGCACACAATTTCACAGGGGGCAGGTTTCACCCCTCCACTTT	CASTQFHRGQVSPLHF
TRBV5-6	.	14	.	TRBJ1-2	TGTGCCAGCAGCCCGACCTGGCAGGACTATGGCTACACCTTC	CASSPTWQDYGYTF
TRBV7-2	TRBD2	19	.	TRBJ2-4	TGTGCCAGCAGCCCTAGGGGACTAGCGGGAGTATCTGGTAAAAACATTCAGTACTTC	CASSPRGLAGVSGKNIQYF
TRBV6-6	TRBD1	14	.	TRBJ2-1	TGTGCCAGCAGTTGGACAGGAGAGTACAATGAGCAGTTCTTC	CASSWTGEYNEQFF
TRBV5-1	.	15	few	TRBJ1-6	TGCGCCAGCAGCTTGGGGCTACAGGGTGGCTCACCCCTCCACTTT	CASSLGLQGGSPLHF
TRBV24-1	.	15	.	TRBJ1-1	TGTGCCACCAGTGATCCGGGACAAGGGGTGCCTGAAGCTTTCTTT	CATSDPGQGVPEAFF
TRBV3-1/TRBV3-2	.	17	.	TRBJ1-6	TGTGCCAGCAGCCAAGGGGGGGTAGGGCTCCGCAATTCACCCCTCCACTTT	CASSQGGVGLRNSPLHF
TRBV29-1	.	13	few	TRBJ1-1	TGCAGCGTTGAAGATACCGGGCGCAGTGAAGCTTTCTTT	CSVEDTGRSEAFF
TRBV7-9	.	14	.	TRBJ1-3	TGTGCCAGCAGCTTAGGTGGACTTGGAAACACCATATATTTT	CASSLGGLGNTIYF
TRBV4-2	.	18	.	TRBJ1-3	TGTGCCAGCAGCCACGGTGGGGGGACGGTGAGCTCTGGAAACACCATATATTTT	CASSHGGGTVSSGNTIYF
TRBV6-5	TRBD1	14	.	TRBJ1-1	TGTGCCAGCAACCACCGGGACAGGGCCACTGAAGCTTTCTTT	CASNHRDRATEAFF
TRBV12-5	.	17	few	TRBJ1-5	TGTGCTAGTGGTCCAGGAGAGGGGGTGGGAATCGGACAGCCCCAGCATTTT	CASGPGEGVGIGQPQHF
TRBV24-1	TRBD2	17	.	TRBJ2-2	TGTGCCACCAGTGATTTTGGTGGTCTAGCGGGGGCCGGGGAGCTGTTTTTT	CATSDFGGLAGAGELFF
TRBV10-1	.	13	.	TRBJ2-2	TGCGCCAGCAGTGAGGCCGACACCGGGGAGCTGTTTTTT	CASSEADTGELFF
TRBV4-1	.	13	.	TRBJ2-5	TGCGCCAGCGGGGGGTCCCAACAAGAGACCCAGTACTTC	CASGGSQQETQYF
TRBV7-3	.	14	.	TRBJ1-5	TGTGCCAGCAGCCCCCCAACGGCCCAACAGCCCCAGCATTTT	CASSPPTAQQPQHF
TRBV28	.	13	.	TRBJ1-2	TGTGCCAGCAACGCGGGACTGATTATGGGCTACACCTTC	CASNAGLIMGYTF
TRBV28	.	14	.	TRBJ2-1	TGTGCCAGCATGGGACATCTCTCCTACAATGAGCAGTTCTTC	CASMGHLSYNEQFF
TRBV9	TRBD2	13	.	TRBJ2-3	TGTGCCAGCGGTCGACTAGCTACAGATACGCAGTATTTT	CASGRLATDTQYF
TRBV7-6	TRBD2	15	.	TRBJ2-3	TGTGCCAGCAGCTCACTAGCGGGCTTCACAGATACGCAGTATTTT	CASSSLAGFTDTQYF
TRBV4-3	TRBD2	15	.	TRBJ2-3	TGCGCCAGCAGCCAAGGCCTAGCGGAGGGAGATACGCAGTATTTT	CASSQGLAEGDTQYF
TRBV4-2	.	15	.	TRBJ2-3	TGTGCCAGCAGCCTTTCGACTGACCGCACAGATACGCAGTATTTT	CASSLSTDRTDTQYF
TRBV7-9	.	12	.	TRBJ1-1	TGTGCCAGCAGCTTAGCGCGTGGAGAAGCTTTCTTT	CASSLARGEAFF
TRBV7-6	TRBD2	15	.	TRBJ2-1	TGTGCCGGGGGGGGGAGGTTAAGCTCCTACAATGAGCAGTTCTTC	CAGGGRLSSYNEQFF
TRBV11-3	.	13	.	TRBJ2-1	TGTGCCAGCAGCTTAGACGGCTACAATGAGCAGTTCTTC	CASSLDGYNEQFF
TRBV19	TRBD1	14	once	TRBJ1-2	TGTGCCAGTACCGGAGGCAGGGGGTTCTATGGCTACACCTTC	CASTGGRGFYGYTF